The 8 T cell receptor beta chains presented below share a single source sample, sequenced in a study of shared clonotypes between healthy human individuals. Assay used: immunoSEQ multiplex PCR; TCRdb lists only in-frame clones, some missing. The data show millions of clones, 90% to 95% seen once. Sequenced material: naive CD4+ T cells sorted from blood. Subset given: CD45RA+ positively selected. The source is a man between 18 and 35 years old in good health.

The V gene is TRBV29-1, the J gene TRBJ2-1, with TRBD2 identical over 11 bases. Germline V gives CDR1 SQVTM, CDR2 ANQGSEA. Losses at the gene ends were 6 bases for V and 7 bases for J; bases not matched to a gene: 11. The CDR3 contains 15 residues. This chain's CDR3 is CSVYLTSGTGNEQFF. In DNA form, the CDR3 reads TGCAGCGTCTATTTGACTAGCGGGACGGGGAATGAGCAGTTCTTC.

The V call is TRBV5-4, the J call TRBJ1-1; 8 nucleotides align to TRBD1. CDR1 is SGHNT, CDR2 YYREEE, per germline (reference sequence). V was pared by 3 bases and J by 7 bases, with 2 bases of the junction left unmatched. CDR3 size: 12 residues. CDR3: CASSYGQGEAFF. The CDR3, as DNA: TGTGCCAGCAGCTATGGACAGGGTGAAGCTTTCTTT.

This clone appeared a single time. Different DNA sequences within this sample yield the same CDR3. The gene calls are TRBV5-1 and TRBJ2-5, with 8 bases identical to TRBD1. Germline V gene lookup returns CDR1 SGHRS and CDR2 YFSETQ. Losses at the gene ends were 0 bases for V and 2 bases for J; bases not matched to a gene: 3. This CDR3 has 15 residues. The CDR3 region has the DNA TGCGCCAGCAGCTTGGCCACAGGGGGGCAAGAGACCCAGTACTTC. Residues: CASSLATGGQETQYF.

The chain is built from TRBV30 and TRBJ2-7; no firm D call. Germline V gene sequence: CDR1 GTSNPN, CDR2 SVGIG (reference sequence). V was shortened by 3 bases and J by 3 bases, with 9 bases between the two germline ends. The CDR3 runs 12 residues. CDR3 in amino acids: CAWSQNDYEQYF. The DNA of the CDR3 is TGTGCCTGGAGCCAAAATGACTACGAGCAGTACTTC.

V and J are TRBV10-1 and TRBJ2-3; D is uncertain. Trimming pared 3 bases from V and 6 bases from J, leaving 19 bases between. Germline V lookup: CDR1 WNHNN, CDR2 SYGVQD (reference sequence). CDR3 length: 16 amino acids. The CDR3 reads CASSEARGALRDTQYF. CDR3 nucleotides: TGCGCCAGCAGTGAAGCGCGAGGAGCCCTGCGGGATACGCAGTATTTT.

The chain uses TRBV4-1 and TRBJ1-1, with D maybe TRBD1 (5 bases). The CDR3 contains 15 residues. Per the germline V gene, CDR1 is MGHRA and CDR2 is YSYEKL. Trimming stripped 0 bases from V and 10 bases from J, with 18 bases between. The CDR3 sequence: CASSQDMTTAHTAFF. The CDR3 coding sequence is TGCGCCAGCAGCCAAGATATGACGACAGCCCACACAGCTTTCTTT.

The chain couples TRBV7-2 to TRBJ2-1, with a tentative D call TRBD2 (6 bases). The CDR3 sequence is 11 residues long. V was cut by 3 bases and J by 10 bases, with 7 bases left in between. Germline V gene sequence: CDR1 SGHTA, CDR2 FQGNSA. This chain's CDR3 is CASSFSGEQFF. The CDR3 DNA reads TGTGCCAGCAGCTTTAGCGGCGAGCAGTTCTTC.

DNA of the CDR3: TGTGCCAGCAGTTCTACCGGGGGTTTATATCAGCCCCAGCATTTT. It codes for CASSSTGGLYQPQHF. The chain links TRBV28 to TRBJ1-5, with a tentative D call TRBD1 (5 bases). V was cut by 4 bases and J by 5 bases, with 15 bases left in between. The CDR3 contains 15 residues. Germline V gives CDR1 MDHEN, CDR2 SYDVKM.